The sequence of this TCR beta chain was determined in a study of CD8+ T cells in alopecia areata. At the level of the study: Treated individuals took tofacitinib by mouth, 5 to 10 mg twice daily. A 6-month off-drug phase came after tofacitinib, which had lasted 6 to 18 months.

Findings and caveats of the study: TCRs were shared less clearly across patients than in mice, possibly for HLA-related reasons. Sequencing of scalp samples also includes resident alphabeta T cells from normal skin.

This clone was counted only a few times. The antigen is not known. This sample's treatment: oral pan-JAK inhibitor, 5-10 mg twice daily. Reverse transcribed after extraction, RNA yielded cDNA as the sequencing template. Assay: immunoSEQ multiplex PCR; the TCRdb copy retains only in-frame clones and omits some. The sample lists 190,000 or so clones, roughly 53% occurring once. The clonotype originates from a human donor with alopecia areata. The sample in question was CD8+ T cells sorted from blood, obtained at week 24, from a patient treated with tofacitinib.

CDR3 sequence (DNA): TGTGCCAGCCGGTACTACGACAGGGGGCCGTATGGCTACACCTTC. Protein product: CASRYYDRGPYGYTF. The chain couples TRBV27 to TRBJ1-2; TRBD1 matches 10 bases. This CDR3 has 15 residues. Trimming cost V 8 bases and J 5 bases; bases outside gene matches: 11. Germline CDR1 reads MNHEY; CDR2 reads SMNVEV (reference sequence).